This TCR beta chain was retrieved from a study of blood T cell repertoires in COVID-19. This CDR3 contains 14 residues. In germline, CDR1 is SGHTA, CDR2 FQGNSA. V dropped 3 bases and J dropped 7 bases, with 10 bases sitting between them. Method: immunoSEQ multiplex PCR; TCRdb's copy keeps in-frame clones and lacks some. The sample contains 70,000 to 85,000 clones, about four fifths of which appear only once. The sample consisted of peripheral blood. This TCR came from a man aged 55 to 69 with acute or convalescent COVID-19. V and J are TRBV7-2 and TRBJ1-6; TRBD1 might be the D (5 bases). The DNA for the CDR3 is TGTGCCAGCAGCTTTTCAGGGAAGAATTCACCCCTCCACTTT. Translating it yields CASSFSGKNSPLHF.